This T cell receptor (beta chain) emerged from a study of breast tumors, draining lymph nodes, adjacent tissues. Study-wide results and caveats: Luminal-like breast cancer showed significantly greater tumor-nontumor repertoire similarity than basal-like breast cancer did. Compared with lymph nodes, tumors were less diverse; compared with nontumor tissue, more. Findings are consistent with lymph node origin and intratumoral expansion of most tumor T cells. Data only fit, rather than demonstrated, lymph node origin of most tumor T cells.

TCRdb recomputed calls from the multiplex PCR reads with MiXCR, one row per CDR3 protein. Of a few hundred thousand distinct CDR3 sequences listed, under 35% are singletons. About this clonotype: The antigen is unknown.

The lymph nodes were axillary draining lymph nodes from breast cancer patients. The CDR3 spans 15 residues. With 1 base clipped from V and 3 bases from J, the junction kept 6 bases outside the gene matches. Germline CDR1 SGHTA, CDR2 FQGNSA. This sequence was found in a female donor with breast cancer. Some clones in this sample may be carry-over from other donors' samples. The sequenced sample was axillary lymph node tissue. The chain combines TRBV7-2 with TRBJ2-7, with 7 bases fitting TRBD2. The DNA of the CDR3 is TGTGCCAGCAGCTTAGTGGTAGCGGGCCACTACGAGCAGTACTTC. This gives the protein CASSLVVAGHYEQYF.